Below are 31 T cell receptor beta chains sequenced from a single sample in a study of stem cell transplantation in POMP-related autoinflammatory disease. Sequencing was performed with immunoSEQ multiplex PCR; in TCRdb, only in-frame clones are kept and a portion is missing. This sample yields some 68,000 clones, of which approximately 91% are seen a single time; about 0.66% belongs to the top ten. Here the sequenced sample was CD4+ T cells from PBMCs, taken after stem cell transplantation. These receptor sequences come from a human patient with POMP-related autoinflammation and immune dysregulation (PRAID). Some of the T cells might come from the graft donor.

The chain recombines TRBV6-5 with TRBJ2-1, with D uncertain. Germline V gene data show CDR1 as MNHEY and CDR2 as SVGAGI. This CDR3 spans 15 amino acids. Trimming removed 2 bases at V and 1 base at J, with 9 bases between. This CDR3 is CASSYGYRSYNEQFF. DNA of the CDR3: TGTGCCAGCAGTTACGGGTATCGGTCCTACAATGAGCAGTTCTTC.

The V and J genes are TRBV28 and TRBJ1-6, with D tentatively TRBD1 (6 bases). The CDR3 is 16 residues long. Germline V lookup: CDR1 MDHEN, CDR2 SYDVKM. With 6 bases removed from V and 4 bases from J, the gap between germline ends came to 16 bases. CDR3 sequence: CASRFPQGSYNSPLHF. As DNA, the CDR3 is TGTGCCAGCAGGTTTCCCCAGGGGTCTTATAATTCACCCCTCCACTTT.

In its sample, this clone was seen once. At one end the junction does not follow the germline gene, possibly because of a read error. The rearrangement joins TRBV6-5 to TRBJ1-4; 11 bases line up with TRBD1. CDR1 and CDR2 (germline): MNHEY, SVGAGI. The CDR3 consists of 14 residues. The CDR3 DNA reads TGTGCCAGCGGACAGGGGGCAACTAATAAAAAACTGTTTTTT. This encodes CASGQGATNKKLFF.

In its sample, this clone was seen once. This CDR3 reads CAWSVLKGVNTEAFF. DNA for the CDR3: TGTGCCTGGAGTGTACTGAAGGGGGTGAACACTGAAGCTTTCTTT. V usage is TRBV30 and J usage is TRBJ1-1; a possible D gene is TRBD1 (6 bases). This CDR3 has 15 amino acids. Trimming took 0 bases from V and 0 from J, leaving 11 bases between them. Germline V gene data show CDR1 as GTSNPN and CDR2 as SVGIG (reference sequence).

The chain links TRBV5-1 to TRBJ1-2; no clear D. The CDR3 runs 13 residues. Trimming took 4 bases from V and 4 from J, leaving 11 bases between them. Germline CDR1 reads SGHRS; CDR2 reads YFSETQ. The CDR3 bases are TGCGCCAGCAGCCCGACCGCTGTCTATGGCTACACCTTC. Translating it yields CASSPTAVYGYTF.

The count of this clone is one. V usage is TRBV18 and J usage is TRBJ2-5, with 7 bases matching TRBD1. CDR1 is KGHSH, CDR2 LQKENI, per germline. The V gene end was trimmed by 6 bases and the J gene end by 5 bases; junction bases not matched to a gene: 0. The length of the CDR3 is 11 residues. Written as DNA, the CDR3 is TGTGCCAGCTCGGACAGGGAGACCCAGTACTTC. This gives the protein CASSDRETQYF.

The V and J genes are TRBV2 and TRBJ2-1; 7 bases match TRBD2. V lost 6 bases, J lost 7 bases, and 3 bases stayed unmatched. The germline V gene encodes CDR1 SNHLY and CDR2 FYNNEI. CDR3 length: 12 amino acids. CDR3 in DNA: TGTGCCAGCAGGATGGGGGGGAATGAGCAGTTCTTC. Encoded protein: CASRMGGNEQFF.

The CDR3 DNA is TGTGCCAGCAGTCCGCGTGTGGGACGGGAGACCCAGTACTTC. Residues: CASSPRVGRETQYF. V usage is TRBV6-5 and J usage is TRBJ2-5; D may correspond to TRBD1 or TRBD2 (5 bases each). The V and J ends lost 5 bases and 5 bases respectively, with 15 bases between them. This CDR3 is 14 amino acids long. Germline values: CDR1 MNHEY, CDR2 SVGAGI.

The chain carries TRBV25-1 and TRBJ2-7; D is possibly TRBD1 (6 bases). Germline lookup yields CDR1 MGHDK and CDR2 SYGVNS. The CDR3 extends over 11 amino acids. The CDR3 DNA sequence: TGTGCCAGCAGTGAAAACAGGGTAGGGGACGTC. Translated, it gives CASSENRVGDV.

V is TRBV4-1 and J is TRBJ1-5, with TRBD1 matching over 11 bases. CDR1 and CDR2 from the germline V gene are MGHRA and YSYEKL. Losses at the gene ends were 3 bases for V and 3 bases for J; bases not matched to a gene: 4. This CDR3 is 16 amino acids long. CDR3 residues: CASSQGDRGANQPQHF. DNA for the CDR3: TGCGCCAGCAGCCAGGGGGACAGGGGGGCCAATCAGCCCCAGCATTTT.

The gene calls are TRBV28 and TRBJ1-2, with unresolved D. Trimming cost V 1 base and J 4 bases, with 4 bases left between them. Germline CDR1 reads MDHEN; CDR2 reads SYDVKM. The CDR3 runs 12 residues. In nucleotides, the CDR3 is TGTGCCAGCAGTTTATCCAGCTATGGCTACACCTTC. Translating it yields CASSLSSYGYTF.

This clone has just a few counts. CDR3 sequence (DNA): TGTGCCAGCAGTTTATTGTCGGGAGCCCCCAATGAGCAGTTCTTC. It specifies CASSLLSGAPNEQFF. The chain has TRBV28 and TRBJ2-1; weak D call: TRBD2 (6 bases). Germline V lookup: CDR1 MDHEN, CDR2 SYDVKM. The length of the CDR3 is 15 residues. V lost 1 base, J lost 6 bases, and 13 bases lay in between.

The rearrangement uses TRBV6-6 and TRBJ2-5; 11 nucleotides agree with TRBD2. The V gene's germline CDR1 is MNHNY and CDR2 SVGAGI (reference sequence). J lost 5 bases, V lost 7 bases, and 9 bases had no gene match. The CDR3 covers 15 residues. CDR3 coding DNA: TGTGCCAGCACCCAAACTAGCGGGGGCGGGGAGACCCAGTACTTC. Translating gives CASTQTSGGGETQYF.

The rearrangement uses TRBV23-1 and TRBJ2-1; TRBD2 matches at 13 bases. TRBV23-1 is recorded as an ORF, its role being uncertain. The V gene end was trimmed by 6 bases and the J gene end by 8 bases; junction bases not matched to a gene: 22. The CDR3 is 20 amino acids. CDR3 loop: CASSPPGQGPTSGRCDEQFF. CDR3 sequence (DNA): TGCGCCAGCAGCCCTCCCGGACAGGGGCCGACTAGCGGGAGGTGTGATGAGCAGTTCTTC.

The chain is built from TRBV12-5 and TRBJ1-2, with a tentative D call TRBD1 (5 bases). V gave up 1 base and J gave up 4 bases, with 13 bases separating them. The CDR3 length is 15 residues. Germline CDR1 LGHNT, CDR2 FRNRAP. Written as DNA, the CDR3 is TGTGCTAGTGGTTTGGGTGAGGGTGGGGGCTATGGCTACACCTTC. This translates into CASGLGEGGGYGYTF.

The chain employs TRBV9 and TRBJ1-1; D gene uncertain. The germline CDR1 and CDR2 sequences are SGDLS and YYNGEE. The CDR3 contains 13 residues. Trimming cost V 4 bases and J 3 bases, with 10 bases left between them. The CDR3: CASSMDWYTEAFF. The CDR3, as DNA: TGTGCCAGCAGCATGGATTGGTACACTGAAGCTTTCTTT.

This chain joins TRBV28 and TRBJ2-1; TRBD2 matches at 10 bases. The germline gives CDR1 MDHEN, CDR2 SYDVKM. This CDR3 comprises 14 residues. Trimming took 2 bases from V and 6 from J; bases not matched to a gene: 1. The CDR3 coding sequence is TGTGCCAGCAGTTTAGGGACTAGCGCCAATGAGCAGTTCTTC. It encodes CASSLGTSANEQFF.

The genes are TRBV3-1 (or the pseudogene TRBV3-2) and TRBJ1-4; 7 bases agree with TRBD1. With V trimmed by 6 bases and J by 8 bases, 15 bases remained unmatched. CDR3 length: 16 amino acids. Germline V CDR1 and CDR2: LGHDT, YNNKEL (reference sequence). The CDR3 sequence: CASSQYYRGRWEKLFF. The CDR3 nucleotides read TGTGCCAGCAGTCAATACTACAGGGGTAGATGGGAAAAACTGTTTTTT.

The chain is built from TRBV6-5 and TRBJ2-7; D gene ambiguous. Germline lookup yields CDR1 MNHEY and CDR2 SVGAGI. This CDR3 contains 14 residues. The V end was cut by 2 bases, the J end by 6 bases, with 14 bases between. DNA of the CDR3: TGTGCCAGCAGTTACGGTTCCCCGGATGGCGAGCAGTACTTC. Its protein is CASSYGSPDGEQYF.

In nucleotides, the CDR3 is TGTGCCAGCAGCTTGGTACGAAATCAGCCCCAGCATTTT. Protein product: CASSLVRNQPQHF. This chain joins TRBV5-5 and TRBJ1-5, with no clear D. This CDR3 has 13 amino acids. Trimming cost V 0 bases and J 4 bases, with 5 bases left between them. Germline V gene data show CDR1 as SGHKS and CDR2 as YYEKEE (reference sequence).

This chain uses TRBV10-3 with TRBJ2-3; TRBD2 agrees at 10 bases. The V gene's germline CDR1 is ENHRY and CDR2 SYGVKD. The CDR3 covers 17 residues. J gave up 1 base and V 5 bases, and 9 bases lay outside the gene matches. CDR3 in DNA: TGTGCCATCAGTTCCCTAGCGGGAGCCTCGGGCACAGATACGCAGTATTTT. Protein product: CAISSLAGASGTDTQYF.

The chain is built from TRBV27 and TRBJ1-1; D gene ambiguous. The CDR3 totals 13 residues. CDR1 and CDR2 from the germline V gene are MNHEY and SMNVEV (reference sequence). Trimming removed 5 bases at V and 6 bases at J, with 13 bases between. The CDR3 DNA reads TGTGCCAGCAGTCCTCGGACGCGGTCTGAAGCTTTCTTT. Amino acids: CASSPRTRSEAFF.

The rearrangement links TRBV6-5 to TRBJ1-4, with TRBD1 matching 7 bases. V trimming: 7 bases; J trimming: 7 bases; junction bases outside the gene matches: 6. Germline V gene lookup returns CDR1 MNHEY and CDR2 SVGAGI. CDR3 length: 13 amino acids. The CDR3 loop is CASTTGEGEKLFF. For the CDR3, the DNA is TGTGCCAGCACTACAGGGGAGGGTGAAAAACTGTTTTTT.

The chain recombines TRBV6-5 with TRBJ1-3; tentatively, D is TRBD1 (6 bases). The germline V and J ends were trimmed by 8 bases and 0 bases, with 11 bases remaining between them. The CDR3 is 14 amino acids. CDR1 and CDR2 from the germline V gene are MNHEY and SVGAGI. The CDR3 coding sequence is TGTGCCAGCTGGACAGCTTCCTCTGGAAACACCATATATTTT. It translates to CASWTASSGNTIYF.

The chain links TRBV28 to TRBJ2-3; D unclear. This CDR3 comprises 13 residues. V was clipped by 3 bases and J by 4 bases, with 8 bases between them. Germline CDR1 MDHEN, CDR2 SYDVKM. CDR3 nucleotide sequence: TGTGCCAGCAGTTTGAGAGTGGCAGATACGCAGTATTTT. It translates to CASSLRVADTQYF.

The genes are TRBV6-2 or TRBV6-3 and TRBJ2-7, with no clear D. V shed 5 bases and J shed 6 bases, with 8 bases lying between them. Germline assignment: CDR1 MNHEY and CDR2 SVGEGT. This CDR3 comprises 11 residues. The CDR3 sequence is CASSQGREQYV. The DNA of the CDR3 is TGTGCCAGCAGTCAAGGACGCGAGCAGTACGTC.

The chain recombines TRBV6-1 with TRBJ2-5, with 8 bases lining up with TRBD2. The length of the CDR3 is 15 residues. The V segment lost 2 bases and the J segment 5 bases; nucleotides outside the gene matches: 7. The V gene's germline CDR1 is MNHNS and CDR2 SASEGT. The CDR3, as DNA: TGTGCCAGCAGTGAACTCAGCGGGAGACCTGAGACCCAGTACTTC. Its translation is CASSELSGRPETQYF.

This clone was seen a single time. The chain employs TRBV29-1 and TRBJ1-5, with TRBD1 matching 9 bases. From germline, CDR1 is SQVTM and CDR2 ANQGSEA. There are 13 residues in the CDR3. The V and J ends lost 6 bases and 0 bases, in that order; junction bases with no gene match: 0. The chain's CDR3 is CSVGQGSNQPQHF. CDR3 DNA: TGCAGCGTGGGACAGGGTAGCAATCAGCCCCAGCATTTT.

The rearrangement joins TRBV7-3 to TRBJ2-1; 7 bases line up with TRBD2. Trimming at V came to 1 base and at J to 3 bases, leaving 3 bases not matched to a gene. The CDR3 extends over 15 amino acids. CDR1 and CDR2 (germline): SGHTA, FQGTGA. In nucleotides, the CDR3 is TGTGCCAGCAGCTTAATCCTAGCGGACTACAATGAGCAGTTCTTC. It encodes CASSLILADYNEQFF.

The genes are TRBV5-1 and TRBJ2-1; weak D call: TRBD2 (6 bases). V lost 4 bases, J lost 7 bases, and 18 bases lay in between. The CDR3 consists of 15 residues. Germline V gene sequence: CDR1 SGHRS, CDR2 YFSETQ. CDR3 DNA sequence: TGCGCCAGCAGCAAAGTAGCGGTTTCTGCGAATGAGCAGTTCTTC. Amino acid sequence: CASSKVAVSANEQFF.

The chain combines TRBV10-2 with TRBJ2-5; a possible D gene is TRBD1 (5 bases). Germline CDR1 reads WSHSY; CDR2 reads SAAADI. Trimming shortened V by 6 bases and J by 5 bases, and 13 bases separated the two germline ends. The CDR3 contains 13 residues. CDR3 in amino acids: CASSPRVAETQYF. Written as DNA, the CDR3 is TGCGCCAGCAGCCCCAGGGTGGCGGAGACCCAGTACTTC.